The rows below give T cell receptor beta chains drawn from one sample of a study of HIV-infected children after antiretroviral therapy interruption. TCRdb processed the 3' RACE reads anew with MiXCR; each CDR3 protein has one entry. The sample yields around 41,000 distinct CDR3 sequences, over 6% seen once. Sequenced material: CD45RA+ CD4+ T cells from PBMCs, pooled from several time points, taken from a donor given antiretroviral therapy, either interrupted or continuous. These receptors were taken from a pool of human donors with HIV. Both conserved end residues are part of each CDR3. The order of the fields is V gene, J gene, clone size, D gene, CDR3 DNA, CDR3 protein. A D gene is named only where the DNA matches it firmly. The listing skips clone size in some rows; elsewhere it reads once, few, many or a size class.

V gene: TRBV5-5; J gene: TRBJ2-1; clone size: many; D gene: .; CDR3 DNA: TGTGCCAGCAGCTTGACGGGGATGGATGAGCAGTTCTTC; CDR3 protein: CASSLTGMDEQFF
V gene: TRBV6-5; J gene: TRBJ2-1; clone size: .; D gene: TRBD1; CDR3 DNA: TGTGCCAGCAGTTCACGGTCCACCCGGGACAGAGCCTACAATGAGCAGTTCTTC; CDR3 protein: CASSSRSTRDRAYNEQFF
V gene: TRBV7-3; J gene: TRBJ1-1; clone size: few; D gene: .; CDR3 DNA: TGTGCCAGCAGCTTGCACAGGAGCACTGAAGCTTTCTTT; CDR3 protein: CASSLHRSTEAFF
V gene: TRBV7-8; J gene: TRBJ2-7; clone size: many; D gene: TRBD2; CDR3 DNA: TGTGCCAGCAGCTTGCGGACTAGCGGTCCCTACGAGCAGTACTTC; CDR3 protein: CASSLRTSGPYEQYF
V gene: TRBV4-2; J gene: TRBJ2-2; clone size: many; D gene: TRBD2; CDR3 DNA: TGTGCCAGCAGCCAGGGAAGCGGGATAGTCGCCGGGGAGCTGTTTTTT; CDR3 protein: CASSQGSGIVAGELFF
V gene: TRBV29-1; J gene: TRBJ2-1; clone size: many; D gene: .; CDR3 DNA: TGCAGCGTTATGGGCCAAAATCCCGATGAGCAGTTCTTC; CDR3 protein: CSVMGQNPDEQFF
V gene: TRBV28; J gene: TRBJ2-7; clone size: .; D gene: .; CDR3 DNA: TGTGCCAGCAGTTTCCCGGGACTCAACGAGCAGTACTTC; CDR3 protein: CASSFPGLNEQYF
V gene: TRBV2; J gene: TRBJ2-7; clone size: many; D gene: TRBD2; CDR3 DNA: TGTGCCAGCAGTGAAGTCCTAGCGGGCTTCTACGAGCAGTACTTC; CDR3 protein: CASSEVLAGFYEQYF
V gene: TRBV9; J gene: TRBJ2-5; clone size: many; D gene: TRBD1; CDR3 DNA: TGTGCCAGCAGCGTAGGGACAGGGGTGGGTGAGACCCAGTACTTC; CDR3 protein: CASSVGTGVGETQYF
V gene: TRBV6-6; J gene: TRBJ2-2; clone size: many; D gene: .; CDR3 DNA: TGTGCCAGCGGTGATCCGACTGGGGGGGACACCGGGCAGCTCTACTTT; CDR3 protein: CASGDPTGGDTGQLYF
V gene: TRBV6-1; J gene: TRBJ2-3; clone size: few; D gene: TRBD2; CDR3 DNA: TGTGCCAGCAGCGAAACGGGACTAGCGGGGGCCCAGGGAATGGGGACGCAGTATTTT; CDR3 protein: CASSETGLAGAQGMGTQYF
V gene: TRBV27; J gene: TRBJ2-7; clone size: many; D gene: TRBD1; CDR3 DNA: TGTGCCAGCAGTTTCAACCGGGACAGGGGTTCTTACGAGCAGTACTTC; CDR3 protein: CASSFNRDRGSYEQYF
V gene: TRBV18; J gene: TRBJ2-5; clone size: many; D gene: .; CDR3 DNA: TGTGCCAGCTCACCGAAAAGGGAAGAGACCCAGTACTTC; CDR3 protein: CASSPKREETQYF
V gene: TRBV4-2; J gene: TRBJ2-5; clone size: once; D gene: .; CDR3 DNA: TGCGCCAGCAGCCAGACGCGGGAAGAGACCCAGTACTTC; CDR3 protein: CASSQTREETQYF
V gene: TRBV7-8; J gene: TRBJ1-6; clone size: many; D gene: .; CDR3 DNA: TGTGCCAGAAGCTTATCAGGGTGGACATACTATTATAATTCACCCCTCCACTTT; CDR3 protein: CARSLSGWTYYYNSPLHF
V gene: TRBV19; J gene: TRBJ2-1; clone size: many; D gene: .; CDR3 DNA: TGTGCCAGTAGTATTGAGGGGAGCCGCTCCTACAATGAGCAGTTCTTC; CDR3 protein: CASSIEGSRSYNEQFF
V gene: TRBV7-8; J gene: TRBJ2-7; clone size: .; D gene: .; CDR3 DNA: TGTGCCAGCAGCTCCGAGGAAAGGAGAAGACCTTGGTACGAGCAGTACTTC; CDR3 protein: CASSSEERRRPWYEQYF
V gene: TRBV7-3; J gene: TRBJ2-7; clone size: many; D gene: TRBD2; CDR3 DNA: TGTGCCAGCAGCTCCGGACTAGCGGATTTCTCCTACGAGCAGTACTTC; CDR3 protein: CASSSGLADFSYEQYF
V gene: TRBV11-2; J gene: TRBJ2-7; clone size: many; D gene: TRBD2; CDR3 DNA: TGTGCCAGCAGCTTAGTCTTGTTGACTAGCGGGAGCGAGCAGTACTTC; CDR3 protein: CASSLVLLTSGSEQYF
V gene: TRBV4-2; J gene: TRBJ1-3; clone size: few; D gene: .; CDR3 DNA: TGTGCCAGCAGCCAAATGACAGACTCTGGAAACACCATATATTTT; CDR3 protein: CASSQMTDSGNTIYF
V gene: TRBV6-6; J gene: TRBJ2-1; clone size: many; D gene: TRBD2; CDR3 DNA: TGTGCCAGCAGTTACTCCGGGACTAGCTTTGCCCTCTTACAAAATGAGCAGTTCTTC; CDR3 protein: CASSYSGTSFALLQNEQFF
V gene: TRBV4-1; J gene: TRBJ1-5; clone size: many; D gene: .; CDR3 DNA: TGCGCCAGCAGCCAAGATCTGGATAGCAATCAGCCCCAGCATTTT; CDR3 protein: CASSQDLDSNQPQHF
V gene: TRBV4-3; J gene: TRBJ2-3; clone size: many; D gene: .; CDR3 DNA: TGCGCCAGCAGCCAAGACCATCTAAGCCCAGATACGCAGTATTTT; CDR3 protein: CASSQDHLSPDTQYF
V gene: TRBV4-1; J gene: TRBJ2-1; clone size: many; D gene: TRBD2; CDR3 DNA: TGCGCCAGCAGCCAACCCACTAGCGGGAGGTTCGATGAGCAGTTCTTC; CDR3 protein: CASSQPTSGRFDEQFF
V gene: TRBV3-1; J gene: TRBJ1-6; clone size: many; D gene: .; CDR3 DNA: TGTGCCAGCAGCCAAGGTGGGGGGAGTGCTTCACCCCTCCACTTT; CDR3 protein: CASSQGGGSASPLHF
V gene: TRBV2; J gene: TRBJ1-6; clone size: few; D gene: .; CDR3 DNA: TGTGCCAGCAGTGCAAAAGTCGGGGGCGTTTCTAATTCACCCCTCCACTTT; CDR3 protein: CASSAKVGGVSNSPLHF
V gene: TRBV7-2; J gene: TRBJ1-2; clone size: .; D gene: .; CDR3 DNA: TGTGCCAGCAGCTTAAGGGTTATGGGCTATGGCTACACCTTC; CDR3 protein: CASSLRVMGYGYTF